Following are 8 T cell receptor beta chains from one sample sequenced in a study of vaccination and CD4 T cells after COVID-19 (dated by TCRdb to the early 2020s). The library relied on PCR. TCRdb lists the instrument as Illumina iSeq 100. DNA from cultured CD4+ T cells was subjected to TCR sequencing with the Oncomine TCR Beta short-read assay at the Johns Hopkins FTIC core. TCRdb redid the processing of the public reads, applying fastp at Q25 and MiXCR, and retained in-frame beta chains. CDR3 protein sequences are deduplicated, and each keeps its most common genes and DNA. For this sample there are roughly 14,000 distinct CDR3 sequences; 43% appear just once. The leading ten clones occupy more than 15% of the sample. The treatment or condition label corresponds to: approximately 11-day PBMC culture with coronavirus spike peptide pools or control peptides (ViraFEST assay). No antigens are known for them.

Source material: cultured CD4+ T cells from blood. The receptors originated from a human donor with COVID-19.

The rearrangement links TRBV20-1 to TRBJ1-1; 9 nucleotides match TRBD1. The CDR3 contains 15 residues. Germline values: CDR1 DFQATT, CDR2 SNEGSKA (reference sequence). The J segment lost 2 bases and the V segment lost 6 bases, leaving 10 bases of the junction unmatched. DNA for the CDR3: TGCAGTGCGAGTGGGGGACAGGGACGAAACACTGAAGCTTTCTTT. Translation: CSASGGQGRNTEAFF.

V and J are TRBV24-1 and TRBJ1-5; TRBD1 might be the D (6 bases). Germline values: CDR1 KGHDR, CDR2 SFDVKD. This CDR3 spans 15 amino acids. Trimming removed 2 bases at V and 2 bases at J, with 9 bases between. The CDR3 DNA sequence: TGTGCCACCAGTGATTCCAGGGGAGGCAATCAGCCCCAGCATTTT. Residues: CATSDSRGGNQPQHF.

The CDR3 reads CASSPLAGAPTGELFF. For the CDR3, the DNA is TGTGCCAGCTCACCACTAGCGGGGGCTCCAACCGGGGAGCTGTTTTTT. This chain connects TRBV18 to TRBJ2-2; 9 bases map to TRBD2. Germline V gives CDR1 KGHSH, CDR2 LQKENI. There are 16 residues in the CDR3. Trimming took 1 base from V and 5 from J; bases not matched to a gene: 5. The whole variable domain, filled in from reference TRBV18 and TRBJ2-2, reads NAGVMQNPRHLVRRRGQEARLRCSPMKGHSHVYWYRQLPEEGLKFMVYLQKENIIDESGMPKERFSAEFPKEGPSILRIQQVVRGDSAAYFCASSPLAGAPTGELFFGEGSRLTVL.

In this sample, this clonotype turned up a few times. The CDR3 bases are TGCAGTGCTACTACAGGGCCCCACGAGCAGTACTTC. Translation: CSATTGPHEQYF. V is TRBV20-1 and J is TRBJ2-7; TRBD1 might be the D (6 bases). The CDR3 is 12 amino acids. Germline loops: CDR1 DFQATT, CDR2 SNEGSKA (reference sequence). V was cut by 4 bases and J by 5 bases, with 12 bases left in between.

CDR3 in amino acids: CASSSGTGNYEQYF. The CDR3 DNA reads as TGTGCCAGCAGCTCGGGGACAGGTAACTACGAGCAGTACTTC. This chain joins TRBV5-6 and TRBJ2-7; TRBD1 matches at 8 bases. Germline CDR1 is SGHDT and CDR2 is YYEEEE. This CDR3 is built from 14 residues. The J segment lost 3 bases and the V segment lost 3 bases, leaving 5 bases of the junction unmatched.

V usage is TRBV7-2 and J usage is TRBJ1-6, with D tentatively TRBD1 (5 bases). The germline V and J ends were trimmed by 1 base and 3 bases, with 10 bases remaining between them. The V gene's germline CDR1 is SGHTA and CDR2 FQGNSA. There are 16 residues in the CDR3. CDR3 amino acids: CASSLGQLGYNSPLHF. CDR3 coding DNA: TGTGCCAGCAGCTTAGGACAGTTAGGCTATAATTCACCCCTCCACTTT. Looking up the rest from reference TRBV7-2 and TRBJ1-6 gives the full variable domain: GAGVSQSPSNKVTEKGKDVELRCDPISGHTALYWYRQSLGQGLEFLIYFQGNSAPDKSGLPSDRFSAERTGGSVSTLTIQRTQQEDSAVYLCASSLGQLGYNSPLHFGNGTRLTVT.

The V call is TRBV5-8, the J call TRBJ1-1; unclear D gene. This CDR3 is built from 14 residues. Trimming left V 4 bases short and J 0 bases short, with 10 bases between. The germline V gene has CDR1 SGHTS and CDR2 YDEGEE. The CDR3 reads CASSRGRLNTEAFF. The CDR3 DNA reads as TGTGCCAGCAGCCGTGGGAGATTGAACACTGAAGCTTTCTTT.

This clonotype was recorded only once. The J gene is TRBJ1-1, the V gene TRBV10-3, with D possibly being TRBD1 (5 bases). The CDR3 is 13 residues long. V dropped 6 bases and J dropped 4 bases, with 12 bases sitting between them. Germline V gene lookup returns CDR1 ENHRY and CDR2 SYGVKD. The CDR3 spells CAISNGGSTEAFF. As DNA, the CDR3 is TGTGCCATCAGCAACGGGGGTAGCACTGAAGCTTTCTTT.